This T cell receptor (beta chain) was captured by sequencing in a study of vaccination effects on CD4 cells after COVID-19. Study as a whole: The post-vaccine samples were taken, at the median, 72 days after the second dose.

This clone counts as medium-sized. Its antigen is unidentified. Before sequencing, viral peptide pools were used by the ViraFEST assay to expand antigen-specific CD4+ T cells. After less than twelve days in culture, the CD4+ T cells were isolated. Two-dose BNT162b2 or mRNA-1273 vaccination was given to participants. Every well got around 1.9 million PBMC, which were grown with 8.5 to 10 IU/ml IL-2 and about 9.7 ug/ml peptides. V was cut by 1 base and J by 4 bases, with 16 bases left in between. Germline values: CDR1 MNHNS, CDR2 SASEGT. This CDR3 has 16 amino acids. The method was immunoSEQ multiplex PCR; TCRdb's version includes in-frame clones alone and lacks a portion of them. The sample includes roughly 25,000 clones, 73% of them seen just once. Findings of the study overall: Cross-reactivity with common cold coronaviruses was shown by only 1 of 255 vaccine-induced clones in healthy vaccinees.

The TCR was taken from a human donor who received a COVID-19 vaccine. The source was CD4+ T cells from PBMCs cultured with SARS-CoV-2 spike peptides, collected after COVID-19 vaccination. This rearrangement joins TRBV6-1 to TRBJ1-1; perhaps TRBD1 as D (6 bases). CDR3: CASSEGDFTGSTEAFF. CDR3 DNA: TGTGCCAGCAGTGAAGGGGATTTTACAGGGAGCACTGAAGCTTTCTTT.